What follows are 24 T cell receptor beta chains derived from one specimen sequenced in a study of blood T cell repertoires in COVID-19. Generated by immunoSEQ multiplex PCR, the TCRdb table keeps only in-frame clones and is missing some. The sample lists some 150,000 clones, about 88% occurring once. The sequencing sample was made of peripheral blood. The receptors derive from a woman in her seventies with acute or convalescent COVID-19.

V is TRBV19 and J is TRBJ2-7; 7 bases align to TRBD2. The germline V gene has CDR1 LNHDA and CDR2 SQIVND (reference sequence). Losses at the gene ends were 5 bases for V and 6 bases for J; bases not matched to a gene: 10. The CDR3 is 14 residues long. CDR3: CASSPRRGSSEQYV. The CDR3 nucleotides are TGTGCCAGTAGTCCCCGGCGGGGGAGTAGCGAGCAGTACGTC.

A single count supports this clone. V usage is TRBV28 and J usage is TRBJ2-2; weak D call: TRBD1 (6 bases). Trimming removed 10 bases at V and 6 bases at J, with 12 bases between. CDR1 and CDR2 from the germline V gene are MDHEN and SYDVKM. The CDR3 is made up of 12 amino acids. The CDR3 here is CATEGVSGELFF. The CDR3 bases are TGTGCCACCGAGGGGGTGTCCGGGGAGCTGTTTTTT.

V and J are TRBV4-2 and TRBJ1-1; unclear D gene. The CDR3 is made up of 14 amino acids. From germline, CDR1 is LGHNA and CDR2 YNFKEQ. Trimming took off 4 bases at V and 1 base at J, with 10 bases between the two ends. This chain's CDR3 is CASSRGETNTEAFF. In DNA form, the CDR3 reads TGTGCCAGCAGCCGAGGCGAGACGAACACTGAAGCTTTCTTT.

The chain employs TRBV7-9 and TRBJ2-5; the D gene is possibly TRBD1 (5 bases). The V end lost 5 bases, the J end lost 3 bases, and 13 bases lay between the germline ends. CDR1 SEHNR and CDR2 FQNEAQ come from the germline V gene (reference sequence). The CDR3 loop spans 14 amino acids. DNA for the CDR3: TGTGCCAGCAGCCCAAAAACGACAGAAGAGACCCAGTACTTC. Amino acid sequence: CASSPKTTEETQYF.

This sequence joins TRBV12-3 or TRBV12-4 and TRBJ2-5, with D uncertain. The V and J ends lost 5 bases and 5 bases respectively, with 6 bases between them. This CDR3 spans 11 amino acids. The CDR3 DNA follows: TGTGCCAGCAGTAACGGGGAGACCCAGTACTTC. It translates to CASSNGETQYF.

The chain combines TRBV7-3 with TRBJ2-1; tentatively, D is TRBD2 (6 bases). This CDR3 spans 13 amino acids. V was trimmed by 4 bases and J by 9 bases, leaving 13 bases between them. CDR1 is SGHTA, CDR2 FQGTGA, per germline. The CDR3 nucleotides are TGTGCCAGCAGCTCTCGACTAGAAACTGAGCAGTTCTTC. It translates to CASSSRLETEQFF.

The chain joins TRBV5-1 to TRBJ1-4; D possibly corresponds to TRBD1 (5 bases). The V and J ends lost 2 bases and 0 bases respectively, with 5 bases between them. The CDR3 length is 14 residues. Per germline, CDR1 SGHRS and CDR2 YFSETQ. The CDR3 coding sequence is TGCGCCAGCAGCTTACAGGCAACTAATGAAAAACTGTTTTTT. This encodes CASSLQATNEKLFF.

The rearrangement uses TRBV27 and TRBJ2-7; the match to TRBD2 covers 7 bases. Looked up from germline, CDR1 is MNHEY and CDR2 is SMNVEV (reference sequence). The J segment lost 6 bases and the V segment lost 6 bases, leaving 14 bases of the junction unmatched. The CDR3 is 15 residues long. CDR3 bases: TGTGCCAGCAGCCCCCTCAGCGGGGATCCTCGCGAGCAGTACGTC. This translates into CASSPLSGDPREQYV.

The chain is built from TRBV11-2 and TRBJ1-3; 8 bases agree with TRBD1. CDR1 and CDR2 (germline): SGHAT, FQNNGV. V lost 5 bases, J lost 4 bases, and 10 bases stayed unmatched. This CDR3 has 16 amino acids. CDR3 protein: CASSQIQTGDGNTIYF. In DNA form, the CDR3 reads TGTGCCAGCAGCCAAATTCAGACAGGGGACGGAAACACCATATATTTT. The variable domain in full, completed from reference TRBV11-2 and TRBJ1-3, reads EAGVAQSPRYKIIEKRQSVAFWCNPISGHATLYWYQQILGQGPKLLIQFQNNGVVDDSQLPKDRFSAERLKGVDSTLKIQPAKLEDSAVYLCASSQIQTGDGNTIYFGEGSWLTVV.

This clone was recorded a few times. The chain recombines TRBV5-8 with TRBJ1-2; D is undetermined. This CDR3 contains 13 residues. Trimming took 2 bases from V and 4 from J, leaving 9 bases between them. Looked up from germline, CDR1 is SGHTS and CDR2 is YDEGEE. The CDR3, as DNA: TGTGCCAGCAGCTTCAACCTAGTCTATGGCTACACCTTC. This codes for CASSFNLVYGYTF.

The chain couples TRBV19 to TRBJ1-1, with TRBD1 as a possible D gene (5 bases). Germline V gene sequence: CDR1 LNHDA, CDR2 SQIVND (reference sequence). The CDR3 has 13 residues. Trimming pared 6 bases from V and 1 base from J, leaving 9 bases between. The CDR3: CASRPQGNTEAFF. The CDR3 nucleotides are TGTGCCAGTAGGCCCCAGGGGAACACTGAAGCTTTCTTT.

This chain links TRBV19 with TRBJ2-7, with 7 bases fitting TRBD1. Germline lookup yields CDR1 LNHDA and CDR2 SQIVND (reference sequence). The CDR3 length is 16 residues. J lost 0 bases, V lost 6 bases, and 11 bases had no gene match. Written as DNA, the CDR3 is TGTGCCAGTAGAGACCGGGACAGAGGGATCTCCTACGAGCAGTACTTC. It yields the protein CASRDRDRGISYEQYF.

V is TRBV11-2 and J is TRBJ2-2; D unclear. The ends were cut back, 1 base at V and 2 bases at J, with 11 bases in the middle. The CDR3 totals 16 residues. Germline V CDR1 and CDR2: SGHAT, FQNNGV. This CDR3 is CASSLGVGYNTGELFF. The CDR3 DNA follows: TGTGCCAGCAGCTTAGGAGTCGGGTATAACACCGGGGAGCTGTTTTTT. Filled out from reference TRBV11-2 and TRBJ2-2, the complete variable domain reads EAGVAQSPRYKIIEKRQSVAFWCNPISGHATLYWYQQILGQGPKLLIQFQNNGVVDDSQLPKDRFSAERLKGVDSTLKIQPAKLEDSAVYLCASSLGVGYNTGELFFGEGSRLTVL.

This sequence joins TRBV6-1 and TRBJ1-1; D unclear. Trimming cost V 2 bases and J 1 base, with 11 bases left between them. This CDR3 has 15 residues. Germline values: CDR1 MNHNS, CDR2 SASEGT. CDR3 sequence: CASSERERRNTEAFF. CDR3 nucleotide sequence: TGTGCCAGCAGTGAACGGGAACGGAGGAACACTGAAGCTTTCTTT.

The J gene is TRBJ2-3, the V gene TRBV4-3, with 7 bases fitting TRBD1. There are 17 residues in the CDR3. CDR1 and CDR2 (germline): LGHNA, YSLEER. The V and J ends lost 3 bases and 0 bases, in that order; junction bases with no gene match: 9. The chain's CDR3 is CASSQRPGQLSTDTQYF. For the CDR3, the DNA is TGCGCCAGCAGCCAGAGGCCGGGACAGCTAAGCACAGATACGCAGTATTTT.

This sequence joins TRBV24-1 and TRBJ2-3; TRBD2 might be the D (7 bases). Germline-derived CDR1 and CDR2 are KGHDR and SFDVKD. The CDR3 length is 16 residues. The V end lost 3 bases, the J end lost 2 bases, and 14 bases lay between the germline ends. CDR3 protein: CATSDPGGGPTDTQYF. The CDR3 DNA is TGTGCCACCAGTGATCCGGGGGGCGGTCCCACAGATACGCAGTATTTT.

This chain links TRBV14 with TRBJ2-3; possible D gene TRBD2, 5 bases. Trimming stripped 5 bases from V and 8 bases from J, with 23 bases between. Per the germline V gene, CDR1 is SGHDN and CDR2 is FVKESK. The CDR3 has 16 residues. CDR3 loop: CASSSPRTGPLGTQYF. The CDR3 bases are TGTGCCAGCAGCTCCCCCCGGACTGGGCCATTGGGTACGCAGTATTTT. Using reference TRBV14 and TRBJ2-3 for the parts outside the CDR3, the full variable domain is EAGVTQFPSHSVIEKGQTVTLRCDPISGHDNLYWYRRVMGKEIKFLLHFVKESKQDESGMPNNRFLAERTGGTYSTLKVQPAELEDSGVYFCASSSPRTGPLGTQYFGPGTRLTVL.

The J gene is TRBJ1-1, the V gene TRBV6-5, with 7 bases identical to TRBD1. V shed 6 bases, J shed 1 base, and the junction held 5 bases outside the gene matches. The CDR3 contains 14 residues. Germline CDR1 is MNHEY and CDR2 is SVGAGI. The CDR3 spells CASRPGTANTEAFF. As DNA, the CDR3 is TGTGCCAGCAGACCCGGGACAGCGAACACTGAAGCTTTCTTT.

The gene calls are TRBV7-3 and TRBJ2-1; 8 nucleotides agree with TRBD2. Germline trimming cut 1 base from V and 7 bases from J; bases unmatched to any gene: 6. The CDR3 spans 15 residues. CDR1 is SGHTA, CDR2 FQGTGA, per germline. CDR3 loop: CASSLSGGSGNEQFF. The CDR3 DNA reads TGTGCCAGCAGCTTAAGCGGGGGGAGTGGAAATGAGCAGTTCTTC.

Note on this clone: Its ends do not fully match the called genes, so a read error is possible. The V call is TRBV3-1 (or the pseudogene TRBV3-2), the J call TRBJ2-1; 13 bases map to TRBD2. Germline V gene data show CDR1 as LGHDT and CDR2 as YNNKEL (reference sequence). The CDR3 sequence is 16 residues long. The CDR3 DNA sequence: TGTGCCAGCAGTCAAGAGCCGGGACTAGCGGGGTTAGAGCAGTTCTTC. It specifies CASSQEPGLAGLEQFF.

This clone occurred once. This chain joins TRBV5-1 and TRBJ1-1; 9 nucleotides match TRBD1. J lost 0 bases, V lost 4 bases, and 4 bases had no gene match. In germline, CDR1 is SGHRS, CDR2 YFSETQ. The CDR3 is 15 residues long. Written as DNA, the CDR3 is TGCGCCAGCAGCCTAGGACAGGGGATGAACACTGAAGCTTTCTTT. This sequence encodes CASSLGQGMNTEAFF.

The V call is TRBV2, the J call TRBJ1-2; 8 bases align to TRBD1. The V and J ends lost 7 bases and 7 bases, in that order; junction bases with no gene match: 5. Germline V CDR1 and CDR2: SNHLY, FYNNEI. The CDR3 runs 12 residues. The chain's CDR3 is CASKGTGFGYTF. In DNA, the CDR3 is TGTGCCAGCAAAGGGACAGGATTTGGCTACACCTTC.

This clone occurred once. The V call is TRBV5-5, the J call TRBJ2-2, with 8 bases aligning to TRBD1. Germline V lookup: CDR1 SGHKS, CDR2 YYEKEE (reference sequence). The length of the CDR3 is 16 residues. V lost 5 bases and J lost 4; bases outside the gene matches: 10. The CDR3 reads CASSSITGGSTGELFF. CDR3 bases: TGTGCCAGCAGTTCAATCACAGGGGGTAGCACCGGGGAGCTGTTTTTT. The variable domain in full, with the rest retrieved from reference TRBV5-5 and TRBJ2-2, is DAGVTQSPTHLIKTRGQQVTLRCSPISGHKSVSWYQQVLGQGPQFIFQYYEKEERGRGNFPDRFSARQFPNYSSELNVNALLLGDSALYLCASSSITGGSTGELFFGEGSRLTVL.

This sequence joins TRBV2 and TRBJ2-3; the match to TRBD1 covers 8 bases. This CDR3 has 15 residues. After removal of 6 bases from V and 1 base from J, the junction contained 6 bases not matched to a gene. CDR1 is SNHLY and CDR2 is FYNNEI in the germline V gene. The CDR3 protein is CASSRQGSGTDTQYF. The CDR3 DNA follows: TGTGCCAGCAGCCGACAGGGGTCTGGCACAGATACGCAGTATTTT. Filled out from reference TRBV2 and TRBJ2-3, the complete variable domain reads EPEVTQTPSHQVTQMGQEVILRCVPISNHLYFYWYRQILGQKVEFLVSFYNNEISEKSEIFDDQFSVERPDGSNFTLKIRSTKLEDSAMYFCASSRQGSGTDTQYFGPGTRLTVL.